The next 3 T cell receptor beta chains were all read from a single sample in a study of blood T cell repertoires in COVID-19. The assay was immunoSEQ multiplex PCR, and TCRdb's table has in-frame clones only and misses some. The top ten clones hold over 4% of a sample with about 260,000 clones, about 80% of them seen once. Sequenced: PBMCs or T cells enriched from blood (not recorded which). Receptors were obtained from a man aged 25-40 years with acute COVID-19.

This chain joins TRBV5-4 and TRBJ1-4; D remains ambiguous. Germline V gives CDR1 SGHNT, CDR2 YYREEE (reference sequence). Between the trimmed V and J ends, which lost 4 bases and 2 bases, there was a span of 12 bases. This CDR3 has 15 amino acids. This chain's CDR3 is CASSLSPRTNEKLFF. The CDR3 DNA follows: TGTGCCAGCAGCCTCTCCCCGAGGACTAATGAAAAACTGTTTTTT. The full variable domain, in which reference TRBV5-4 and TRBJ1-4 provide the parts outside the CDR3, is ETGVTQSPTHLIKTRGQQVTLRCSSQSGHNTVSWYQQALGQGPQFIFQYYREEENGRGNFPPRFSGLQFPNYSSELNVNALELDDSALYLCASSLSPRTNEKLFFGSGTQLSVL.

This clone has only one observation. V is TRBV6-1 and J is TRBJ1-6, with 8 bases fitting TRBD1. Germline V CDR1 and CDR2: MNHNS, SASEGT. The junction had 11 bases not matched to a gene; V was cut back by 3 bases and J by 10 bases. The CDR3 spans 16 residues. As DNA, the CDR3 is TGTGCCAGCAGTGATCCCGGGACAGGTCACGGATCACCCCTCCACTTT. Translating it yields CASSDPGTGHGSPLHF.

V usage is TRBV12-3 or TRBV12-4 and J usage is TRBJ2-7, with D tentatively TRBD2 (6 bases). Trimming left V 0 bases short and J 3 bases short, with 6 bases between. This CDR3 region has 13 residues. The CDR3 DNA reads TGTGCCAGCAGTTTAGCGGGAGGCTACGAGCAGTACGTC. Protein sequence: CASSLAGGYEQYV.